This T cell receptor beta chain was captured in a study of radiotherapy plus CTLA-4 blockade in lung cancer. About the research overall: Roughly 17% of patients responded objectively, and roughly 30% achieved disease control.

Study-wide points: In blood, tumor-derived TCR clones expanded after radiotherapy plus ipilimumab. Per reports, early blood T cell clone dynamics, plus interferon-beta, forecast response most strongly.

Each patient with chemo-refractory metastatic non-small-cell lung cancer was treated with focal radiation plus CTLA-4 blockade using ipilimumab. The protocol was immunoSEQ multiplex PCR, while the TCRdb copy is restricted to in-frame clones and leaves out a portion. This table has around 30,000 clones, roughly three quarters appearing once. V lost 8 bases to trimming and J lost 0 bases; unmatched junction nucleotides: 5. The germline V gene has CDR1 SGDLS and CDR2 YYNGEE. The CDR3 totals 13 residues. A remark on this clone: What it recognizes is unknown.

The input for sequencing was peripheral blood, taken from a patient treated with radiotherapy plus ipilimumab. The genes are TRBV9 and TRBJ2-7, with 7 bases that match TRBD1. The sequence came from a human donor with non-small cell lung cancer whose response to radiotherapy plus ipilimumab could not be evaluated. This chain's CDR3 is CASKRGPSYEQYF. The CDR3 nucleotides read TGTGCCAGTAAGAGGGGGCCCTCCTACGAGCAGTACTTC.